The next 24 T cell receptor beta chains were all read from a single sample in a study of glioma-infiltrating T cells. Amplification of TCR alpha and beta CDR3 regions from RNA used iRepertoire nested multiplex PCR. TCRdb recomputed calls from the multiplex PCR reads with MiXCR, one row per CDR3 protein. The sample holds 300,000 to 450,000 distinct CDR3 sequences; more than 35% are singletons and the top ten take around 11%. Source material: glioma tissue, nonneoplastic brain tissue, or PBMCs (not recorded which). The receptors stem from a human donor with low-grade glioma or glioblastoma, undergoing nonglioma brain surgery, or in good health (not recorded which).

The count of this clonotype is one. V gene TRBV12-3 or TRBV12-4 combines with J gene TRBJ2-1, with D hard to call. The V and J ends lost 6 bases and 10 bases respectively, with 10 bases between them. The CDR3 spans 11 residues. CDR3 nucleotide sequence: TGTGCCAGCAGCCTAGTTCAGGAGCAGTTCTTC. Amino acid sequence: CASSLVQEQFF.

This clonotype was recorded a few times. The V gene is TRBV20-1, the J gene TRBJ2-3; 7 bases line up with TRBD1. CDR3 length: 15 residues. CDR1 is DFQATT and CDR2 is SNEGSKA in the germline V gene (reference sequence). Unmatched junction bases numbered 9, after V lost 4 bases and J lost 2 bases. Written as DNA, the CDR3 is TGCAGTGCTATCCCTTTGGACAGGCCCACAGATACGCAGTATTTT. Protein product: CSAIPLDRPTDTQYF.

Points on this clonotype: A clone one base away is much larger, so this may be a read error. V gene TRBV6-2 or TRBV6-3 combines with J gene TRBJ1-2; tentative D call: TRBD1 (5 bases). This CDR3 is 13 amino acids long. With 1 base removed from V and 6 bases from J, the gap between germline ends came to 9 bases. CDR1 MNHEY and CDR2 SVGEGT come from the germline V gene. CDR3: CASSYCRADGYTF. The CDR3 bases are TGTGCCAGCAGTTACTGCAGGGCGGATGGCTACACCTTC.

This clonotype has ten or more counts. V gene TRBV27 combines with J gene TRBJ1-5; D gene ambiguous. The germline CDR1 and CDR2 sequences are MNHEY and SMNVEV (reference sequence). Trimming took off 3 bases at V and 6 bases at J, with 9 bases between the two ends. The CDR3 runs to 13 residues. The CDR3 here is CASSFSEGQPQHF. DNA of the CDR3: TGTGCCAGCAGTTTCTCAGAGGGTCAGCCCCAGCATTTT.

As concerns this clonotype: The junction does not match germline at one end; this may be a read error. The chain has TRBV6-5 and TRBJ2-5; D unclear. The CDR3 contains 15 residues. In germline, CDR1 is MNHEY, CDR2 SVGAGI. The CDR3 sequence is CASSYSDQDQETQYF. The CDR3 nucleotides read TGTGCCAGCAGTTACTCGGACCAGGACCAAGAGACCCAGTACTTT.

In regard to this clonotype: A read error may account for a junction end that differs from germline. The rearrangement links TRBV20-1 to TRBJ2-5; D unclear. Per the germline V gene, CDR1 is DFQATT and CDR2 is SNEGSKA (reference sequence). The CDR3 extends over 12 amino acids. This CDR3 is CSARLEQETQCF. CDR3 sequence (DNA): TGCAGTGCTCGCCTAGAACAAGAGACCCAGTGCTTC.

The chain has TRBV27 and TRBJ2-7; 15 bases are a match to TRBD2. V was clipped by 0 bases and J by 3 bases; unmatched bases: 9. Germline loops: CDR1 MNHEY, CDR2 SMNVEV (reference sequence). The CDR3 extends over 19 amino acids. The CDR3 DNA reads as TGTGCCAGCAGTTTATCAGACCCGGGACTAGCGGGAGGATACTACGAGCAGTACTTC. Amino acids: CASSLSDPGLAGGYYEQYF.

This clonotype occurred many times. This sequence joins TRBV6-2 or TRBV6-3 and TRBJ1-1; D is unclear. CDR1 is MNHEY and CDR2 is SVGEGT in the germline V gene. Trimming left V 2 bases short and J 3 bases short, with 19 bases between. The CDR3 runs to 17 residues. For the CDR3, the DNA is TGTGCCAGCAGTTACCAGGTCGCTCCCCCGGGCGACACTGAAGCTTTCTTT. As protein: CASSYQVAPPGDTEAFF.

This sequence joins TRBV27 and TRBJ2-2; D may be TRBD2 (6 bases). This CDR3 contains 14 residues. Trimming took off 5 bases at V and 2 bases at J, with 9 bases between the two ends. Germline CDR1 is MNHEY and CDR2 is SMNVEV (reference sequence). The CDR3 spells CASSQGLNTGELFF. Written as DNA, the CDR3 is TGTGCCAGCAGTCAGGGACTTAACACCGGGGAGCTGTTTTTT.

The chain couples TRBV3-1 to TRBJ2-5; D might be TRBD1 (5 bases). The V and J ends lost 0 bases and 1 base respectively, with 9 bases between them. The CDR3 length is 15 residues. Germline V gene lookup returns CDR1 LGHDT and CDR2 YNNKEL (reference sequence). The CDR3 loop reads CASSQDIDSQETQYF. CDR3 DNA: TGTGCCAGCAGCCAAGATATAGACAGCCAAGAGACCCAGTACTTC.

This clonotype turned up a few times. The chain recombines TRBV27 with TRBJ2-4; perhaps TRBD2 as D (6 bases). The CDR3 has 14 residues. V was cut by 6 bases and J by 9 bases, with 18 bases left in between. Germline assignment: CDR1 MNHEY and CDR2 SMNVEV (reference sequence). In DNA form, the CDR3 reads TGTGCCAGCAGGGAGGGAGTGGGTAGAGGCATTCAGTACTTC. Translated, it gives CASREGVGRGIQYF.

Worth noting for this clonotype: No conserved phenylalanine or tryptophan is present at the end of the CDR3, so a read error is the likely explanation. V is TRBV20-1 and J is TRBJ2-2; D is undetermined. CDR3 length equals 13 residues. The germline CDR1 and CDR2 sequences are DFQATT and SNEGSKA (reference sequence). In nucleotides, the CDR3 is TGCGGTGCTATCGTAGCGAACACCGGGGAGCTGTTTCTT. It translates to CGAIVANTGELFL.

The rearrangement joins TRBV10-2 to TRBJ1-5; D may be TRBD1 (6 bases). Germline V gives CDR1 WSHSY, CDR2 SAAADI. The CDR3 contains 15 residues. V was trimmed by 5 bases and J by 14 bases, leaving 25 bases between them. CDR3 amino acids: CASSLDSPLRVAKHF. CDR3 DNA: TGCGCCAGCAGTCTGGACAGCCCCCTGAGAGTGGCCAAGCATTTT.

With respect to this clonotype: One end of the junction is discordant with germline, which a read error may explain. The chain couples TRBV27 to TRBJ2-2, with a tentative D call TRBD2 (5 bases). The CDR3 loop spans 12 amino acids. The germline CDR1 and CDR2 sequences are MNHEY and SMNVEV (reference sequence). CDR3 in amino acids: CASSLFRWELYF. The DNA of the CDR3 is TGTGCCAGCAGTTTATTCCGTTGGGAGCTGTATTTT.

The rearrangement links TRBV4-3 to TRBJ2-5; 11 bases align to TRBD1. Germline CDR1 and CDR2: LGHNA and YSLEER. V lost 3 bases to trimming and J lost 1 base; unmatched junction nucleotides: 10. The CDR3 totals 18 residues. CDR3 nucleotides: TGCGCCAGCAGCCAGGAAGGACAGGGGGCTTACATCCAAGAGACCCAGTACTTC. Translated: CASSQEGQGAYIQETQYF.

This clonotype was detected ten times or more. The chain has TRBV4-1 and TRBJ1-1; D is unclear. With 4 bases removed from V and 1 base from J, the gap between germline ends came to 16 bases. This CDR3 has 16 amino acids. Germline CDR1 reads MGHRA; CDR2 reads YSYEKL. The CDR3 DNA reads TGCGCCAGCAGCCCCGGGAGGAAGTACGAGAACACTGAAGCTTTCTTT. Its protein is CASSPGRKYENTEAFF.

This chain uses TRBV7-6 with TRBJ1-2; the match to TRBD1 covers 7 bases. J was trimmed by 7 bases and V by 5 bases; bases with no gene match: 10. The CDR3 totals 14 residues. Germline-derived CDR1 and CDR2 are SGHVS and FNYEAQ. CDR3 in DNA: TGTGCCAGCAGCCAGAGAGAGGGGGCGTTTGGCTACACCTTC. Its translation is CASSQREGAFGYTF.

Comments on this clonotype: A single base separates this from a much larger clone, so it may be a read error. The chain links TRBV6-2 or TRBV6-3 to TRBJ1-2; 7 positions match TRBD1. Germline CDR1 MNHEY, CDR2 SVGEGT. This CDR3 region has 16 residues. The CDR3 here is CASSNPGGRFNYGHTF. For the CDR3, the DNA is TGTGCCAGCAGTAATCCAGGGGGACGGTTTAACTATGGCCACACCTTC.

A word on this clonotype: Just one base apart from a much larger clone, this may be a read error. The chain employs TRBV28 and TRBJ2-3; possibly TRBD2 for D (5 bases). The CDR3 length is 15 residues. Per germline, CDR1 MDHEN and CDR2 SYDVKM. V shed 2 bases and J shed 3 bases, with 12 bases lying between them. The CDR3 bases are TGTGCCAGCAGTTTAAGACTAACGTCTACAGATACGCAGTATTTT. Translating gives CASSLRLTSTDTQYF.

In this sample, this clonotype turned up a few times. The genes are TRBV19 and TRBJ2-7; 7 bases align to TRBD1. Germline V CDR1 and CDR2: LNHDA, SQIVND (reference sequence). The CDR3 loop spans 13 amino acids. Unmatched junction bases numbered 0, after V lost 2 bases and J lost 2 bases. CDR3 region: CASSIQGAYEQYF. In DNA, the CDR3 is TGTGCCAGTAGTATACAGGGGGCCTACGAGCAGTACTTC.

This clonotype showed up just once. A much larger clone is a single base away; this may be a read error. CDR3 protein: CASNIPKANYGYTF. As DNA, the CDR3 is TGTGCCAGCAACATTCCCAAGGCTAACTATGGCTACACCTTC. J is TRBJ1-2 and V is TRBV6-6; D not resolved. CDR1 and CDR2 (germline): MNHNY, SVGAGI (reference sequence). Trimming removed 7 bases from V and 0 bases from J, with 12 bases in between. This CDR3 is built from 14 residues.

This clonotype was recorded a few times. The chain links TRBV7-2 to TRBJ1-5, with 7 bases matching TRBD1. In germline, CDR1 is SGHTA, CDR2 FQGNSA. V trimming: 0 bases; J trimming: 3 bases; junction bases outside the gene matches: 2. The CDR3 has 15 residues. The CDR3 DNA is TGTGCCAGCAGCTTAGCCAGGGGGATCAATCAGCCCCAGCATTTT. Amino acids: CASSLARGINQPQHF.

To note about this clonotype: This may be a read error: a much more frequent sequence differs by one nucleotide. The V and J genes are TRBV6-5 and TRBJ2-7; D could derive from TRBD1 or TRBD2 (5 bases each). The ends were cut back, 10 bases at V and 0 bases at J, with 10 bases in the middle. The CDR3 contains 12 residues. CDR1 is MNHEY, CDR2 SVGAGI, per germline. CDR3 sequence (DNA): TGTGCCAACGAAGGGACCTCCTACGAGCAGTACTTC. As protein: CANEGTSYEQYF.

At least ten counts were recorded for this clonotype. The chain uses TRBV20-1 and TRBJ2-7; 7 bases match TRBD2. Trimming took 6 bases from V and 0 from J; bases not matched to a gene: 5. There are 13 residues in the CDR3. Per the germline V gene, CDR1 is DFQATT and CDR2 is SNEGSKA (reference sequence). The CDR3 spells CSARENPSYEQYF. The CDR3 bases are TGCAGTGCGCGGGAGAATCCCTCCTACGAGCAGTACTTC.